The clone carrying this T cell receptor (beta chain) was counted many times. No antigen is known for it. Trimming cost V 6 bases and J 0 bases; bases outside gene matches: 5. CDR3 length equals 13 residues. Germline values: CDR1 SQVTM, CDR2 ANQGSEA. This entry belongs to a study of T-cell reconstitution after alpha-beta-depleted transplantation in children. General observations from the study: Reported findings indicate that, about two months after transplant, alpha-beta T cells came from several hundred expanded clones, which were derived from non-depleted graft cells. Surviving recipient T cells and thymic progenitors produced the high day-60 TCRbeta diversity seen in some patients.

Unique molecular identifiers tagged the TCRbeta library. TCRdb re-derived calls from the PCR reads in MiXCR, one entry per CDR3 protein. The sample has under 70,000 distinct CDR3 sequences, approximately 10% seen once. Sequenced here: PBMCs, sampled before TCRalphabeta/CD19-depleted stem cell transplant. The source of this sequence is a boy between 10 and 17 years old with acute myeloid leukemia, due to receive a stem cell transplant. The V call is TRBV29-1, the J call TRBJ2-7; TRBD2 matches at 7 bases. This CDR3 reads CSVRAGHSYEQYF. The CDR3 region has the DNA TGCAGCGTCCGAGCGGGGCACTCCTACGAGCAGTACTTC.